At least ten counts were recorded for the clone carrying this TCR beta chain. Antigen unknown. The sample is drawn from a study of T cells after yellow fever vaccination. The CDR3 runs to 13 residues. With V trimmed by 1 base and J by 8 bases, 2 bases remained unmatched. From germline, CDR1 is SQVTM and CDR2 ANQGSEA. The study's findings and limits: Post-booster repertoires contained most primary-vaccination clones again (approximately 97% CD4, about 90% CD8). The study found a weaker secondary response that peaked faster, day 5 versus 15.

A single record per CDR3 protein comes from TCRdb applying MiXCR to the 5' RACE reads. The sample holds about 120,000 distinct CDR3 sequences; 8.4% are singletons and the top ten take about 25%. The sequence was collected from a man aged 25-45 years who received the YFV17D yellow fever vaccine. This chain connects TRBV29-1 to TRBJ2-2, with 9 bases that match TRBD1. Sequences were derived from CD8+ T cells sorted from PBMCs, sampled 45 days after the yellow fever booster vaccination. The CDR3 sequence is CSVEGQGGGELFF. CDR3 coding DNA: TGCAGCGTTGAAGGACAGGGGGGAGGGGAGCTGTTTTTT.